This paragraph covers one T cell receptor beta chain sequence. The antigen is undetermined. Per germline, CDR1 MNHEY and CDR2 SMNVEV (reference sequence). Trimming left V 3 bases short and J 1 base short, with 9 bases between. The length of the CDR3 is 14 residues. Profiling relied on immunoSEQ multiplex PCR, and the TCRdb table lists in-frame clones only, not all of them. The sample lists about 83,000 clones, 75% to 95% occurring once. The source of the sample is a study of OX40 agonist ivuxolimab in advanced cancers. Study information: Given to patients was ivuxolimab, an agonistic anti-OX40 (CD134) antibody. Every patient in dose escalation had hepatocellular carcinoma, melanoma, renal cell or head and neck cancer. Overall study findings and caveats: Circulating CD4+ and CD8+ T cells showed clonal expansion by week 6 at 0.1 to 3.0 mg/kg. On average, CD8+ T cells showed a greater number of expanded clones than CD4+.

The chain has TRBV27 and TRBJ1-1, with D perhaps TRBD1 (5 bases). This clonotype was sampled from an adult with an advanced solid tumor such as melanoma, head and neck, liver or kidney cancer. Sequencing used CD4+ or CD8+ T cells sorted from blood, obtained in a trial of the OX40 agonist ivuxolimab. CDR3 bases: TGTGCCAGCAGTTTTGACAGAAAGAACACTGAAGCTTTCTTT. Protein: CASSFDRKNTEAFF.